The 30 T cell receptor beta chains below come from one sample, sequenced in a study of cytomegalovirus exposure and HLA in healthy donors listed by TCRdb under 2017. Preparation of the library involved the immunoSEQ multiplex PCR assay. For the multiplex PCR, a mixture combining 60 forward primers for TCR Vbeta segments and 13 reverse primers for TCR Jbeta segments was used. This is the immuneACCESS table as TCRdb keeps it, with only in-frame sequences that have V and J called. A part of the clones is gone; compared with another copy, unresolved V genes explain less than half, and the rest is unexplained. This sample has about 110,000 clones in its table, and about 70% of those were observed once. 2.6% of the sample belongs to the ten largest clones. Sequencing was carried out using PBMCs. Receptor source: a man aged 45 to 65 in good health and CMV-seropositive.

The rearrangement links TRBV6-6 to TRBJ1-1; possible D gene TRBD1, 6 bases. Germline CDR1 reads MNHNY; CDR2 reads SVGAGI (reference sequence). This CDR3 is built from 13 residues. The V end was cut by 6 bases, the J end by 4 bases, with 12 bases between. DNA of the CDR3: TGTGCCAGCAGGGGGCAGGGGTTCACTGAAGCTTTCTTT. As protein: CASRGQGFTEAFF.

The J gene is TRBJ1-1, the V gene TRBV19; the D is unclear. CDR1 is LNHDA and CDR2 is SQIVND in the germline V gene (reference sequence). The CDR3 runs to 15 residues. With 4 bases removed from V and 0 bases from J, the gap between germline ends came to 12 bases. DNA for the CDR3: TGTGCCAGTAGTAGTCCAGATACTATGAACACTGAAGCTTTCTTT. Protein sequence: CASSSPDTMNTEAFF.

The chain joins TRBV5-8 to TRBJ1-2; TRBD1 agrees at 8 bases. The V gene end was trimmed by 5 bases and the J gene end by 7 bases; junction bases not matched to a gene: 7. The CDR3 sequence is 13 residues long. Germline V gene data show CDR1 as SGHTS and CDR2 as YDEGEE. The CDR3 reads CASSSRQGSGYTF. The CDR3 DNA sequence: TGTGCCAGCAGTTCTCGACAGGGGTCTGGCTACACCTTC.

This chain joins TRBV12-5 and TRBJ1-5; 10 nucleotides match TRBD1. The CDR3 contains 15 residues. From germline, CDR1 is LGHNT and CDR2 FRNRAP. V lost 5 bases, J lost 6 bases, and 7 bases stayed unmatched. The CDR3 reads CASGPQGQGSQPQHF. The CDR3 nucleotides are TGTGCTAGTGGTCCCCAGGGACAGGGGTCTCAGCCCCAGCATTTT.

CDR3 sequence reads: CASSFGQVGDGQFF. CDR3 coding DNA: TGCGCCAGCAGCTTTGGACAGGTCGGGGATGGGCAGTTCTTC. The V and J genes are TRBV5-1 and TRBJ2-1; 7 bases map to TRBD1. With 2 bases clipped from V and 12 bases from J, the junction kept 11 bases outside the gene matches. This CDR3 has 14 amino acids. From germline, CDR1 is SGHRS and CDR2 YFSETQ.

The J gene is TRBJ2-1, the V gene TRBV5-6; 8 bases fit TRBD2. Germline lookup yields CDR1 SGHDT and CDR2 YYEEEE. CDR3 length: 15 amino acids. With V trimmed by 4 bases and J by 9 bases, 12 bases remained unmatched. CDR3 in amino acids: CASSRPMGAGVEQFF. The CDR3 region has the DNA TGTGCCAGCAGCCGGCCGATGGGAGCGGGGGTTGAGCAGTTCTTC.

J is TRBJ1-1 and V is TRBV7-8; 7 nucleotides agree with TRBD1. Germline V gene data show CDR1 as SGHVS and CDR2 as FQNEAQ. J lost 0 bases, V lost 5 bases, and 6 bases had no gene match. The CDR3 has 15 residues. The CDR3 bases are TGTGCCAGCAGCCCCTCGGGACAGCTGAACACTGAAGCTTTCTTT. This gives the protein CASSPSGQLNTEAFF.

The rearrangement uses TRBV25-1 and TRBJ2-7, with TRBD2 matching over 8 bases. The germline gives CDR1 MGHDK, CDR2 SYGVNS. V gave up 3 bases and J gave up 6 bases; unmatched junction bases: 7. This CDR3 has 14 residues. CDR3 protein: CASSDSGRAGEQYF. CDR3 DNA: TGTGCCAGCAGTGATTCCGGGAGGGCCGGCGAGCAGTACTTC.

The rearrangement links TRBV7-2 to TRBJ1-2, with TRBD1 identical over 9 bases. The CDR3 is made up of 16 amino acids. J gave up 8 bases and V 5 bases, and 15 bases lay outside the gene matches. Germline CDR1 reads SGHTA; CDR2 reads FQGNSA. The CDR3 DNA reads TGTGCCAGCAGCCAAACACAGGGGGCGGAGAAGGGAGGCTACACCTTC. Translation: CASSQTQGAEKGGYTF.

V is TRBV19 and J is TRBJ2-3; 9 nucleotides agree with TRBD1. J lost 5 bases, V lost 7 bases, and 13 bases had no gene match. The CDR3 length is 16 residues. The germline CDR1 and CDR2 sequences are LNHDA and SQIVND (reference sequence). The CDR3 protein is CASIPSQTGGLDTQYF. In DNA, the CDR3 is TGTGCCAGTATCCCCTCCCAGACAGGGGGTTTAGATACGCAGTATTTT. Based on the CDR3 plus reference TRBV19 and TRBJ2-3, the full variable domain is DGGITQSPKYLFRKEGQNVTLSCEQNLNHDAMYWYRQDPGQGLRLIYYSQIVNDFQKGDIAEGYSVSREKKESFPLTVTSAQKNPTAFYLCASIPSQTGGLDTQYFGPGTRLTVL.

DNA of the CDR3: TGTGCCAGCAGTTGGACCCGGGACAGGGCTTCCTACGAGCAGTACTTC. Amino acid sequence: CASSWTRDRASYEQYF. V gene TRBV27 combines with J gene TRBJ2-7; 9 bases map to TRBD1. Germline loops: CDR1 MNHEY, CDR2 SMNVEV (reference sequence). The CDR3 sequence is 16 residues long. The junction had 8 bases not matched to a gene; V was cut back by 4 bases and J by 1 base.

This clone was observed a few times. The V call is TRBV25-1, the J call TRBJ1-2; maybe TRBD1 (6 bases). The CDR3 is 16 residues long. The germline V gene encodes CDR1 MGHDK and CDR2 SYGVNS. Trimming pared 2 bases from V and 4 bases from J, leaving 17 bases between. CDR3 DNA: TGTGCCAGCAGTGAAGGGGGCAGTATCGCTATCTATGGCTACACCTTC. Translating it yields CASSEGGSIAIYGYTF.

This clone has only a few counts. The rearrangement links TRBV27 to TRBJ1-3; TRBD1 is a possible D gene (6 bases). Per the germline V gene, CDR1 is MNHEY and CDR2 is SMNVEV (reference sequence). Between the trimmed V and J ends, which lost 6 bases and 0 bases, there was a span of 12 bases. The CDR3 covers 15 residues. The CDR3 loop reads CASRQDSSSGNTIYF. The CDR3 DNA reads TGTGCCAGCAGGCAGGACAGTAGCTCTGGAAACACCATATATTTT.

The chain is built from TRBV6-1 and TRBJ2-5, with no clear D. The CDR3 is made up of 13 amino acids. The germline CDR1 and CDR2 sequences are MNHNS and SASEGT. V gave up 4 bases and J gave up 7 bases, with 13 bases separating them. CDR3 bases: TGTGCCAGCAGTGTAACCGGGTTTGGGACCCAGTACTTC. It is translated as CASSVTGFGTQYF.

The genes are TRBV5-1 and TRBJ1-1; TRBD1 matches at 10 bases. The CDR3 length is 14 residues. Germline V gene lookup returns CDR1 SGHRS and CDR2 YFSETQ. After removal of 7 bases from V and 5 bases from J, the junction contained 8 bases not matched to a gene. CDR3 loop: CASHRDRGGTEAFF. Here the CDR3 DNA reads TGCGCCAGCCACCGGGACAGGGGTGGGACTGAAGCTTTCTTT.

This clone was observed a few times. The rearrangement links TRBV7-2 to TRBJ2-3; 8 bases fit TRBD2. V lost 3 bases and J lost 6; bases outside the gene matches: 2. Germline V gives CDR1 SGHTA, CDR2 FQGNSA. The CDR3 is 13 amino acids. CDR3 residues: CASSFRGGDTQYF. CDR3 sequence (DNA): TGTGCCAGCAGCTTTCGCGGGGGGGATACGCAGTATTTT.

This clone was observed a handful of times. The rearrangement links TRBV9 to TRBJ2-1; 11 bases are shared with TRBD2. With V trimmed by 0 bases and J by 12 bases, 5 bases remained unmatched. Germline V gene sequence: CDR1 SGDLS, CDR2 YYNGEE. The CDR3 totals 14 residues. DNA of the CDR3: TGTGCCAGCAGCGTAGTCTCTAGCGGGGGGACGCAGTTCTTC. Protein: CASSVVSSGGTQFF.

The chain has TRBV4-1 and TRBJ1-2; weak D call: TRBD1 (6 bases). The CDR3 runs to 14 residues. The germline V gene encodes CDR1 MGHRA and CDR2 YSYEKL. Trimming shortened V by 0 bases and J by 6 bases, and 11 bases separated the two germline ends. For the CDR3, the DNA is TGCGCCAGCAGCCAAGAAAGGGCAGGGGATGGCTACACCTTC. It encodes CASSQERAGDGYTF.

This clone appeared a single time. The CDR3 does not end in the conserved phenylalanine or tryptophan, so this is likely a read error. The chain recombines TRBV19 with TRBJ1-1; possible D gene TRBD1, 5 bases. V lost 7 bases and J lost 4, with 16 bases in between. The CDR3 is 14 amino acids. In germline, CDR1 is LNHDA, CDR2 SQIVND (reference sequence). Written as DNA, the CDR3 is TGTGCCAGTACCCCGGGTGGAGGGGTCACTGAAGCTTTCTCT. It translates to CASTPGGGVTEAFS.

The chain combines TRBV7-2 with TRBJ2-7; weak D call: TRBD1 (6 bases). CDR1 is SGHTA, CDR2 FQGNSA, per germline. Deletions cut 6 bases from V and 0 bases from J, with 15 bases between. The CDR3 sequence is 15 residues long. CDR3 region: CASRVQGTTSYEQYF. The CDR3, as DNA: TGTGCCAGCAGAGTTCAGGGGACAACCTCCTACGAGCAGTACTTC.

In regard to this clone: The junction shows a germline mismatch at one end, possibly a read error. The rearrangement uses TRBV13 and TRBJ2-5; TRBD1 might be the D (5 bases). The germline V gene encodes CDR1 PRHDT and CDR2 FYEKMQ (reference sequence). The CDR3 length is 14 residues. CDR3 loop: CASSLGVVQETQYF. The DNA of the CDR3 is TGTGCCAGCAGCCTAGGGGTAGTCCAAGAGACCCAGTACTTC. The full variable domain, with the rest looked up from reference TRBV13 and TRBJ2-5, is AAGVIQSPRHLIKEKRETATLKCYPIPRHDTVYWYQQGPGQDPQFLISFYEKMQSDKGSIPDRFSAQQFSDYHSELNMSSLELGDSALYFCASSLGVVQETQYFGPGTRLLVL.

The chain joins TRBV5-6 to TRBJ1-2, with 8 bases fitting TRBD1. Germline-derived CDR1 and CDR2 are SGHDT and YYEEEE. The CDR3 is 16 amino acids. With 3 bases clipped from V and 3 bases from J, the junction kept 10 bases outside the gene matches. In nucleotides, the CDR3 is TGTGCCAGCAGCTATCTATCAGGGGGCATAGACTATGGCTACACCTTC. This translates into CASSYLSGGIDYGYTF.

CDR3 nucleotides: TGTGCCAGCAGCCCAGAGGGCCGGAGAGAGACCCAGTACTTC. Translated, it gives CASSPEGRRETQYF. The rearrangement joins TRBV7-7 to TRBJ2-5; possible D gene TRBD2, 5 bases. The CDR3 is 14 amino acids. CDR1 and CDR2 from the germline V gene are SSHAT and FNYEAQ (reference sequence). V lost 5 bases to trimming and J lost 4 bases, with 14 bases between them.

V and J are TRBV5-1 and TRBJ2-7; perhaps TRBD1 as D (6 bases). The germline gives CDR1 SGHRS, CDR2 YFSETQ. V lost 1 base, J lost 4 bases, and 12 bases lay in between. The CDR3 extends over 14 amino acids. This CDR3 reads CASSLSSQGYEQYF. CDR3 coding DNA: TGCGCCAGCAGCTTGTCATCTCAGGGGTACGAGCAGTACTTC.

This chain uses TRBV5-1 with TRBJ2-1; 7 nucleotides match TRBD1. Germline V gene lookup returns CDR1 SGHRS and CDR2 YFSETQ. This CDR3 spans 16 amino acids. Trimming removed 2 bases from V and 2 bases from J; junction bases left unmatched: 7. The CDR3 DNA is TGCGCCAGCAGCTTAACCCCCGGGACAGCCTACAATGAGCAGTTCTTC. Its protein product is CASSLTPGTAYNEQFF.

This clone was found a few times. This CDR3 is CASSEWRDRGRTEAFF. In DNA form, the CDR3 reads TGTGCCAGCAGTGAATGGAGAGACAGGGGAAGGACTGAAGCTTTCTTT. The chain has TRBV2 and TRBJ1-1; 8 bases map to TRBD1. The CDR3 spans 16 residues. Germline assignment: CDR1 SNHLY and CDR2 FYNNEI. V lost 2 bases, J lost 5 bases, and 10 bases stayed unmatched.

The chain has TRBV29-1 and TRBJ2-1; 12 bases are a match to TRBD2. Germline loops: CDR1 SQVTM, CDR2 ANQGSEA. This CDR3 region has 13 residues. Trimming removed 6 bases from V and 8 bases from J; junction bases left unmatched: 5. CDR3 sequence (DNA): TGCAGCGTCCGACTAGCGGGAGATTATGAGCAGTTCTTC. Its translation: CSVRLAGDYEQFF.

There are a few counts of this clone. V gene TRBV6-1 combines with J gene TRBJ1-1; tentative D call: TRBD1 (5 bases). Germline CDR1 is MNHNS and CDR2 is SASEGT. The V end was cut by 4 bases, the J end by 7 bases, with 13 bases between. The CDR3 length is 13 residues. In DNA form, the CDR3 reads TGTGCCAGCAGTGGGGGGGTTGGGGGTGAAGCTTTCTTT. Translated, it gives CASSGGVGGEAFF.

The chain recombines TRBV7-2 with TRBJ2-5; tentative D call: TRBD2 (5 bases). Germline V gene data show CDR1 as SGHTA and CDR2 as FQGNSA. The CDR3 totals 14 residues. Trimming pared 2 bases from V and 5 bases from J, leaving 12 bases between. The CDR3 nucleotides are TGTGCCAGCAGCTTACTGGTTGGCGGGGAGACCCAGTACTTC. Its translation: CASSLLVGGETQYF.

DNA of the CDR3: TGTGCCAGCAGTATCCGGGATGTGGGTGAAAAACTGTTTTTT. This sequence encodes CASSIRDVGEKLFF. This chain links TRBV27 with TRBJ1-4, with no clear D. Deletions cut 5 bases from V and 7 bases from J, with 14 bases between. This CDR3 has 14 amino acids. Germline V gene sequence: CDR1 MNHEY, CDR2 SMNVEV (reference sequence).